This T cell receptor (beta chain) originates from a study of shared clonotypes between healthy human individuals. Overall study: CD4 naive cells filled three plates per donor, CD4 memory three, CD8 naive two and CD8 memory one. General study points: Clonotype sharing among donors was expected to depend on sequencing depth. Compared with clonotypes that all four donors shared, non-shared clonotypes had lower generation probabilities. Incomplete sequencing of sorted subsets was indicated by rarefaction despite large depth.

To note about this clone: The antigen remains unidentified.

Looked up from germline, CDR1 is SGDLS and CDR2 is YYNGEE. The CDR3 is 15 residues long. V lost 2 bases, J lost 6 bases, and 4 bases stayed unmatched. Profiled with immunoSEQ multiplex PCR; TCRdb holds only in-frame clones, not every one. The data contain about 1.4 million clones, roughly 96% of them singletons. The receptor was isolated from a man in his thirties or forties in good health. The chain uses TRBV9 and TRBJ2-7; 14 bases are a match to TRBD2. The sample consisted of naive CD4+ T cells sorted from blood. The subset denotes: CD45RA+ positively selected. This chain's CDR3 is CASSVGTSGSTEQYF. DNA of the CDR3: TGTGCCAGCAGCGTCGGGACTAGCGGGAGCACCGAGCAGTACTTC.